Given below is one TCR beta chain in context. Antigen specificity is unknown. Here immunoSEQ multiplex PCR was the method, and the copy in TCRdb shows in-frame clones only, minus some. The table lists 95,000 or so clones, under 95% of them singletons, with around 0.51% in the top ten. The entry originates in a study of OX40 agonist ivuxolimab in advanced cancers. Patients had blood sampled at baseline and again on cycle 4 day 1 and cycle 7 day 1. Study-wide results and caveats: Undetermined was the antigen specificity of the expanded peripheral T cells.

This material consisted of CD4+ or CD8+ T cells sorted from blood, taken in a trial of the OX40 agonist ivuxolimab. The origin of this receptor is an adult with an advanced solid tumor such as melanoma, head and neck, liver or kidney cancer.

The CDR3 bases are TGTGCCAGCAGTGAACGGGGTGGACCCGCCAAACCTGAAGCTTTCTTT. Protein: CASSERGGPAKPEAFF. This chain connects TRBV2 to TRBJ1-1; D remains ambiguous. Trimming cost V 2 bases and J 6 bases, with 19 bases left between them. This CDR3 spans 16 amino acids. Germline V CDR1 and CDR2: SNHLY, FYNNEI. The whole variable domain, filled in from reference TRBV2 and TRBJ1-1, reads EPEVTQTPSHQVTQMGQEVILRCVPISNHLYFYWYRQILGQKVEFLVSFYNNEISEKSEIFDDQFSVERPDGSNFTLKIRSTKLEDSAMYFCASSERGGPAKPEAFFGQGTRLTVV.